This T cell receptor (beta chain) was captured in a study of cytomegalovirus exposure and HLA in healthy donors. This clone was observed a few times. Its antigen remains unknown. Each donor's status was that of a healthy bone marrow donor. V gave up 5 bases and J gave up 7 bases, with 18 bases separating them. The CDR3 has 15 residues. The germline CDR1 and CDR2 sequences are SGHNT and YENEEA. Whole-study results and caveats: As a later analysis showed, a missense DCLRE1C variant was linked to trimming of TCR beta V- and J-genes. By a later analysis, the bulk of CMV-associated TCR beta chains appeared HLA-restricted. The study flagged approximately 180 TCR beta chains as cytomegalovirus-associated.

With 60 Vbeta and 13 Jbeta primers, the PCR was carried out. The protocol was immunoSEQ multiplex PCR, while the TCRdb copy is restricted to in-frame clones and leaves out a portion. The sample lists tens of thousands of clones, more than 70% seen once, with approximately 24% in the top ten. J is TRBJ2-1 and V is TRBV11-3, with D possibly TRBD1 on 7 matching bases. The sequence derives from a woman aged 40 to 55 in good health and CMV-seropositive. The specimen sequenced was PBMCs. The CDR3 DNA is TGTGCCAGCAGCCGGTCCCCAGGGGGGAGGAATGAGCAGTTCTTC. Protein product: CASSRSPGGRNEQFF.